These 4 T cell receptor beta chains came from one sample sequenced in a study of molecular identifiers for immune sequencing clone quantification. TCRdb redid the calling of the PCR reads with MiXCR, one entry per CDR3 protein. Among about half a million distinct CDR3 sequences listed, about 25% were seen once. The specimen was naive CD8+ T cells from blood, with Jurkat cell RNA spiked in. Described subset: FACS-sorted CD8+CD4-CCR7+CD45RA+ naive T cells. These receptors were obtained from a human donor in good health. Some libraries in this study had Jurkat cell RNA spiked in.

This clonotype occurred a few times. The J gene is TRBJ1-1, the V gene TRBV12-3 or TRBV12-4, with D possibly TRBD1 on 5 matching bases. Trimming cost V 6 bases and J 6 bases, with 14 bases left between them. The CDR3 runs 13 residues. The CDR3 spells CASSSQGISEAFF. The CDR3 DNA is TGTGCCAGCAGCTCTCAGGGTATCTCTGAAGCTTTCTTT.

This clonotype was found a few times. The chain carries TRBV2 and TRBJ2-7; 8 bases line up with TRBD2. V lost 5 bases and J lost 5; bases outside the gene matches: 8. The CDR3 runs 14 residues. Germline V gene sequence: CDR1 SNHLY, CDR2 FYNNEI. The CDR3 DNA reads TGTGCCAGCAGTAGGTGGGAGCGGGGGAACGAGCAGTACTTC. Its protein is CASSRWERGNEQYF. Full variable domain (missing parts from reference TRBV2 and TRBJ2-7): EPEVTQTPSHQVTQMGQEVILRCVPISNHLYFYWYRQILGQKVEFLVSFYNNEISEKSEIFDDQFSVERPDGSNFTLKIRSTKLEDSAMYFCASSRWERGNEQYFGPGTRLTVT.

The CDR3 spells CASSQEVRINEKLFF. The CDR3 bases are TGCGCCAGCAGCCAAGAGGTGCGGATTAATGAAAAACTGTTTTTT. The chain combines TRBV4-1 with TRBJ1-4; D is ambiguous. CDR3 size: 15 residues. V lost 0 bases, J lost 4 bases, and 9 bases lay in between. Germline V gene data show CDR1 as MGHRA and CDR2 as YSYEKL.

This clonotype was observed once. Germline is not matched at one junction end, which may reflect a read error. V usage is TRBV6-5 and J usage is TRBJ1-5; D perhaps matches TRBD1 (5 bases). CDR3 length equals 13 residues. Germline lookup yields CDR1 MNHEY and CDR2 SVGAGI. CDR3 amino acids: CANSAGGDQPQHF. CDR3 nucleotides: TGTGCCAACAGTGCCGGGGGGGATCAGCCCCAGCATTTT.